A single sample is the source of the 24 T cell receptor beta chains below, sequenced in a study of beta chain features in type 1 diabetes. The sequenced template was cDNA made from the entire isolated RNA. This table comes from immunoSEQ multiplex PCR, and its TCRdb copy is limited to in-frame clones, with some not included. The table records under 90,000 clones, roughly 30% of them present only once. Sequencing used stem cell memory CD4+ T cells from blood. The receptors derive from a young woman in good health.

This clone showed up just a few times. The chain couples TRBV30 to TRBJ1-2; unclear D gene. Trimming removed 4 bases at V and 3 bases at J, with 24 bases between. CDR3 length: 17 residues. From germline, CDR1 is GTSNPN and CDR2 SVGIG (reference sequence). The CDR3 coding sequence is TGTGCCTGGAAACACTCTGCCCTCCGACAATCTTACTATGGCTACACCTTC. It encodes CAWKHSALRQSYYGYTF.

The chain employs TRBV29-1 and TRBJ2-7; maybe TRBD1 (6 bases). Germline V gives CDR1 SQVTM, CDR2 ANQGSEA. The CDR3 is 17 amino acids. With 4 bases removed from V and 4 bases from J, the gap between germline ends came to 26 bases. CDR3 nucleotide sequence: TGCAGCGTTGTACAAACTACTCGGACAGCCGTTCTTTACGAGCAGTACTTC. It yields the protein CSVVQTTRTAVLYEQYF.

This clone has just a few counts. J is TRBJ2-3 and V is TRBV11-3; 7 bases are a match to TRBD2. Unmatched junction bases numbered 6, after V lost 5 bases and J lost 1 base. The germline V gene encodes CDR1 SGHNT and CDR2 YENEEA. The CDR3 extends over 15 amino acids. This CDR3 reads CASSPGEGRTDTQYF. As DNA, the CDR3 is TGTGCCAGCAGCCCTGGGGAGGGGCGCACAGATACGCAGTATTTT.

The CDR3 DNA is TGTGCCAGCTCACCACCTGGACTAGCGGGAGGAGATACGCAGTATTTT. It translates to CASSPPGLAGGDTQYF. The chain links TRBV18 to TRBJ2-3; 14 bases line up with TRBD2. CDR3 length: 16 amino acids. Germline V gene sequence: CDR1 KGHSH, CDR2 LQKENI. V lost 0 bases and J lost 5; bases outside the gene matches: 1.

The V and J genes are TRBV19 and TRBJ2-5, with 9 bases aligning to TRBD1. This CDR3 has 14 residues. The V and J ends lost 3 bases and 3 bases, in that order; junction bases with no gene match: 2. Germline CDR1 LNHDA, CDR2 SQIVND (reference sequence). Here the CDR3 reads CASSIGTGKETQYF. The CDR3 region has the DNA TGTGCCAGTAGTATCGGGACAGGGAAAGAGACCCAGTACTTC.

The rearrangement links TRBV27 to TRBJ2-1; the D gene is possibly TRBD2 (6 bases). Between the trimmed V and J ends, which lost 10 bases and 4 bases, there was a span of 20 bases. The CDR3 has 15 amino acids. Germline V CDR1 and CDR2: MNHEY, SMNVEV (reference sequence). CDR3 bases: TGTGCCACGAGACTGGGGTCCGGGGGATACAATGAGCAGTTCTTC. It codes for CATRLGSGGYNEQFF.

The V and J genes are TRBV25-1 and TRBJ1-2; D remains ambiguous. CDR3 size: 12 residues. Per the germline V gene, CDR1 is MGHDK and CDR2 is SYGVNS. V was cut by 5 bases and J by 0 bases, with 4 bases left in between. Written as DNA, the CDR3 is TGTGCCAGCAGTCTAGCTAACTATGGCTACACCTTC. Residues: CASSLANYGYTF.

The chain couples TRBV25-1 to TRBJ1-1; 9 positions agree with TRBD1. This CDR3 has 13 residues. After removal of 2 bases from V and 11 bases from J, the junction contained 6 bases not matched to a gene. CDR1 and CDR2 from the germline V gene are MGHDK and SYGVNS. Here the CDR3 reads CASSEGQGRMAFF. DNA for the CDR3: TGTGCCAGCAGTGAAGGACAGGGGAGGATGGCTTTCTTT.

The chain recombines TRBV6-1 with TRBJ1-2, with a tentative D call TRBD1 (5 bases). Between the trimmed V and J ends, which lost 0 bases and 8 bases, there was a span of 13 bases. The CDR3 loop spans 14 amino acids. Germline V gene lookup returns CDR1 MNHNS and CDR2 SASEGT. The CDR3 loop reads CASSEAPDTRGYTF. The CDR3, as DNA: TGTGCCAGCAGTGAAGCACCGGACACCAGGGGCTACACCTTC.

This clone appeared a few times. The J gene is TRBJ1-1, the V gene TRBV7-2, with a tentative D call TRBD1 (6 bases). Germline V lookup: CDR1 SGHTA, CDR2 FQGNSA. The CDR3 extends over 12 amino acids. V shed 4 bases and J shed 5 bases, with 8 bases lying between them. The CDR3 protein is CASSYGQTEAFF. In nucleotides, the CDR3 is TGTGCCAGCAGCTACGGACAGACTGAAGCTTTCTTT.

This clone has only a few counts. The rearrangement joins TRBV7-6 to TRBJ2-7; D unresolved. Looked up from germline, CDR1 is SGHVS and CDR2 is FNYEAQ. Trimming shortened V by 3 bases and J by 3 bases, and 3 bases separated the two germline ends. The CDR3 has 11 amino acids. CDR3 sequence: CASSFSYEQYF. The CDR3 region has the DNA TGTGCCAGCAGCTTTAGCTACGAGCAGTACTTC.

The chain uses TRBV11-2 and TRBJ1-2; 7 bases are a match to TRBD1. The V and J ends lost 4 bases and 2 bases, in that order; junction bases with no gene match: 7. CDR1 and CDR2 (germline): SGHAT, FQNNGV. The CDR3 loop spans 15 amino acids. The CDR3 DNA follows: TGTGCCAGCAGCTCAGCTGGGACAGTGAACTATGGCTACACCTTC. Translated, it gives CASSSAGTVNYGYTF.

This chain uses TRBV2 with TRBJ2-5, with 9 bases fitting TRBD2. The V and J ends lost 6 bases and 0 bases, in that order; junction bases with no gene match: 8. Germline CDR1 SNHLY, CDR2 FYNNEI. The CDR3 has 16 amino acids. The CDR3 spells CASRRLAASYQETQYF. The DNA for the CDR3 is TGTGCCAGCAGGAGACTAGCGGCCTCATACCAAGAGACCCAGTACTTC.

The chain uses TRBV2 and TRBJ2-7, with a tentative D call TRBD2 (6 bases). Germline CDR1 and CDR2: SNHLY and FYNNEI. V was shortened by 6 bases and J by 3 bases, with 12 bases between the two germline ends. The CDR3 contains 13 residues. The CDR3 DNA reads as TGTGCCAGCAGCCGGGACTGGAGCTACGAGCAGTACTTC. This sequence encodes CASSRDWSYEQYF. Looking up the rest from reference TRBV2 and TRBJ2-7 gives the full variable domain: EPEVTQTPSHQVTQMGQEVILRCVPISNHLYFYWYRQILGQKVEFLVSFYNNEISEKSEIFDDQFSVERPDGSNFTLKIRSTKLEDSAMYFCASSRDWSYEQYFGPGTRLTVT.

J is TRBJ2-3 and V is TRBV18; D remains ambiguous. CDR1 and CDR2 (germline): KGHSH, LQKENI. There are 14 residues in the CDR3. Trimming took 6 bases from V and 1 from J, leaving 11 bases between them. The CDR3 sequence is CASSPSSGTDTQYF. CDR3 coding DNA: TGTGCCAGCTCCCCCTCGAGCGGCACAGATACGCAGTATTTT.

This clone was observed a handful of times. The V call is TRBV19, the J call TRBJ1-2; TRBD1 aligns across 7 bases. There are 15 residues in the CDR3. From germline, CDR1 is LNHDA and CDR2 SQIVND (reference sequence). Trimming at V came to 8 bases and at J to 4 bases, leaving 13 bases not matched to a gene. The CDR3 sequence is CASAVGQLKVYGYTF. The CDR3 bases are TGTGCCAGTGCGGTGGGACAGCTAAAAGTCTATGGCTACACCTTC.

This clone was found a few times. The chain joins TRBV10-3 to TRBJ1-4, with 7 nucleotides matching TRBD1. With V trimmed by 2 bases and J by 10 bases, 10 bases remained unmatched. The V gene's germline CDR1 is ENHRY and CDR2 SYGVKD. CDR3 length equals 15 residues. In DNA form, the CDR3 reads TGTGCCATCAGTGAGCCCGACAGGGAACGAGGAAAACTGTTTTTT. Residues: CAISEPDRERGKLFF.

V usage is TRBV7-9 and J usage is TRBJ2-1; D gene uncertain. The CDR3 has 16 amino acids. Germline CDR1 and CDR2: SEHNR and FQNEAQ (reference sequence). V was pared by 0 bases and J by 0 bases, with 9 bases between. The CDR3 DNA is TGTGCCAGCAGCTTAGCGTCGGTAAGCTCCTACAATGAGCAGTTCTTC. The encoded protein is CASSLASVSSYNEQFF.

V is TRBV9 and J is TRBJ2-7; D remains ambiguous. The CDR3 covers 14 residues. Germline V gene lookup returns CDR1 SGDLS and CDR2 YYNGEE. Trimming shortened V by 5 bases and J by 0 bases, and 12 bases separated the two germline ends. The CDR3 protein is CASSATISSYEQYF. Here the CDR3 DNA reads TGTGCCAGCAGTGCAACTATAAGCTCCTACGAGCAGTACTTC.

V usage is TRBV2 and J usage is TRBJ1-1; D is unclear. Germline values: CDR1 SNHLY, CDR2 FYNNEI. V shed 1 base and J shed 1 base, with 10 bases lying between them. The length of the CDR3 is 15 residues. The CDR3: CASSEEGRANTEAFF. CDR3 DNA sequence: TGTGCCAGCAGTGAAGAAGGGAGGGCGAACACTGAAGCTTTCTTT. Combining the CDR3 with reference TRBV2 and TRBJ1-1 gives the whole variable domain EPEVTQTPSHQVTQMGQEVILRCVPISNHLYFYWYRQILGQKVEFLVSFYNNEISEKSEIFDDQFSVERPDGSNFTLKIRSTKLEDSAMYFCASSEEGRANTEAFFGQGTRLTVV.

The chain carries TRBV5-1 and TRBJ1-1; weak D call: TRBD1 (6 bases). Germline V gene data show CDR1 as SGHRS and CDR2 as YFSETQ. V was cut by 1 base and J by 5 bases, with 15 bases left in between. The length of the CDR3 is 15 residues. The CDR3, as DNA: TGCGCCAGCAGCTTGAGGTTGGGGGGGCGTACTGAAGCTTTCTTT. As protein: CASSLRLGGRTEAFF. The whole variable domain, remainder taken from reference TRBV5-1 and TRBJ1-1, is KAGVTQTPRYLIKTRGQQVTLSCSPISGHRSVSWYQQTPGQGLQFLFEYFSETQRNKGNFPGRFSGRQFSNSRSEMNVSTLELGDSALYLCASSLRLGGRTEAFFGQGTRLTVV.

In this sample, this clone turned up a few times. V is TRBV7-2 and J is TRBJ2-3, with TRBD2 matching over 7 bases. The germline V gene encodes CDR1 SGHTA and CDR2 FQGNSA. Losses at the gene ends were 5 bases for V and 2 bases for J; bases not matched to a gene: 10. This CDR3 has 16 residues. DNA for the CDR3: TGTGCCAGCAGCCCAGCGGGACCCCGTTCCACAGATACGCAGTATTTT. Translating gives CASSPAGPRSTDTQYF.

The sample holds a few counts of this clone. The V call is TRBV5-1, the J call TRBJ1-2, with a possible D match to TRBD1 (5 bases). Trimming pared 0 bases from V and 12 bases from J, leaving 12 bases between. The germline V gene has CDR1 SGHRS and CDR2 YFSETQ. The CDR3 covers 12 residues. The CDR3 bases are TGCGCCAGCAGCTTGGGCAGGGATGACCACACCTTC. It encodes CASSLGRDDHTF.

The chain employs TRBV5-1 and TRBJ1-1; weak D call: TRBD1 (5 bases). The CDR3 runs 14 residues. Germline-derived CDR1 and CDR2 are SGHRS and YFSETQ. V was shortened by 6 bases and J by 8 bases, with 20 bases between the two germline ends. The CDR3 DNA sequence: TGCGCCAGCAAAATTGGTGTCGGGGGAACCGAAGCTTTCTTT. It codes for CASKIGVGGTEAFF.